This T cell receptor beta chain derives from a study of metastatic and nonmetastatic thyroid tumors. Study background: Samples came from malignant and benign thyroid patients, and repertoires were compared across blood and tumor or nodule tissue. Points from the study as a whole: Significantly greater TCR beta diversity was reportedly found in malignant thyroid tumors than in benign nodules (in blood and tumor).

Among the patients, none had received any treatment before thyroid surgery. As handled by the study authors: Differences in CDR3 between clinicopathological groups were drawn on to build a classifier intended to discriminate distant-metastatic papillary thyroid cancer patients. TCRdb redid the clone calls on the PCR reads using MiXCR. It is TCRdb's table, rather than the study itself, that gives the V and J calls and clone size. This repertoire shows under 4,500 clones, 37% found once; its top ten account for roughly 23%. V lost 2 bases and J lost 2, with 5 bases in between. Looked up from germline, CDR1 is MGHRA and CDR2 is YSYEKL. This CDR3 has 13 residues. With regard to this clone: Its matching antigen is unknown.

The chain carries TRBV4-1 and TRBJ2-3; unclear D gene. What was sequenced was tumor tissue. This TCR was recovered from a male donor with papillary thyroid cancer or a benign thyroid nodule (not recorded which). Some clones in this sample may be carry-over from other donors' samples. The DNA of the CDR3 is TGCGCCAGCAGCCAAAAACCCACAGATACGCAGTATTTT. Its protein is CASSQKPTDTQYF.